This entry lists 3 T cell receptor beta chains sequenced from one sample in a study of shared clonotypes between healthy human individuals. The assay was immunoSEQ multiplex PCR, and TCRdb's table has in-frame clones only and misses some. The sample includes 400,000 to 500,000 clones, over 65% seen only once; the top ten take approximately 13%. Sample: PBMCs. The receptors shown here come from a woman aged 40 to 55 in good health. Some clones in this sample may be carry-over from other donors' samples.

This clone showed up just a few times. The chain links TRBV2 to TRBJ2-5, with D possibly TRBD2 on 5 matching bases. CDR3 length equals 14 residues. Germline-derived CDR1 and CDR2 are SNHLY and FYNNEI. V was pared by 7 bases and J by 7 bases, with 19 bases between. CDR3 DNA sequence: TGTGCCAGCAAGGAGGATGGTGACGCGGGGACCCAGTACTTC. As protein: CASKEDGDAGTQYF.

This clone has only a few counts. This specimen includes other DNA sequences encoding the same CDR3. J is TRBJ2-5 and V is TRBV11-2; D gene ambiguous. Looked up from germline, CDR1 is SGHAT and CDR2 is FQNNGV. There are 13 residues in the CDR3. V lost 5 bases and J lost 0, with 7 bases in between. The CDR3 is CASSLQYQETQYF. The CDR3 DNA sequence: TGTGCCAGCAGCCTACAGTACCAAGAGACCCAGTACTTC.

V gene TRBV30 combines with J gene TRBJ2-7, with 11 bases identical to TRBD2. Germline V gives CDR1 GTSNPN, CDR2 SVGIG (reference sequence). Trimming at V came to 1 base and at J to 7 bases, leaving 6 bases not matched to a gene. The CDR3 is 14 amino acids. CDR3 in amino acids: CAWSGVLAGAEQYF. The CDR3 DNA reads TGTGCCTGGAGTGGGGTACTAGCGGGAGCGGAGCAGTACTTC.